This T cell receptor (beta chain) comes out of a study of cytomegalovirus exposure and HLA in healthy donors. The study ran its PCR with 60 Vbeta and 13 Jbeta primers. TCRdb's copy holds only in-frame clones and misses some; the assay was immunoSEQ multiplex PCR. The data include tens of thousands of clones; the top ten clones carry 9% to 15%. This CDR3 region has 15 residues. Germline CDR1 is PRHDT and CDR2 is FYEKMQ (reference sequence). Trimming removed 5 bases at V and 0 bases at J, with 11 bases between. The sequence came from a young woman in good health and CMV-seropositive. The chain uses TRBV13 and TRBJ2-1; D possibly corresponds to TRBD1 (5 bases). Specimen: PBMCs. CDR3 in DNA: TGTGCCAGCAGCACCAGGGCGCGCTCCTACAATGAGCAGTTCTTC. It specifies CASSTRARSYNEQFF.